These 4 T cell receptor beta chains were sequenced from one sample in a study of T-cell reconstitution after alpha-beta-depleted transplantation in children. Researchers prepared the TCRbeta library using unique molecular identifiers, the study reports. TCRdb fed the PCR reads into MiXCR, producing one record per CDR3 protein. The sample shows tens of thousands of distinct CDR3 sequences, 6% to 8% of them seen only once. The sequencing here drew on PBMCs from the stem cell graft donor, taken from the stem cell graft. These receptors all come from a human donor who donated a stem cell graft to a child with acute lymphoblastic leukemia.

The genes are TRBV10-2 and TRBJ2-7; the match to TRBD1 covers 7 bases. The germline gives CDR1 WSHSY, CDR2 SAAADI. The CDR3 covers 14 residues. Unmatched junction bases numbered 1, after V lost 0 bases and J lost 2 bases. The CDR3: CASSESDRAYEQYF. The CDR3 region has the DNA TGCGCCAGCAGTGAGTCAGACAGGGCCTACGAGCAGTACTTC.

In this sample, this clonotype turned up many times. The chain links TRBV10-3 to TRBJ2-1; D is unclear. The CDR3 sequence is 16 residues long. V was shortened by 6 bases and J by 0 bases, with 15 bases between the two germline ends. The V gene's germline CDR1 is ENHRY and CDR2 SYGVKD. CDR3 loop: CAIRNEVRSSYNEQFF. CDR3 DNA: TGTGCCATCAGAAACGAGGTGAGATCCTCCTACAATGAGCAGTTCTTC.

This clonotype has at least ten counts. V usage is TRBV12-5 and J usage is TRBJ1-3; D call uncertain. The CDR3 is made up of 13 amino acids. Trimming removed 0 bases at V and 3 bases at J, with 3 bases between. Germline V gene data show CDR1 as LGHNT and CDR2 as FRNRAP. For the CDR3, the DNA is TGTGCTAGTGGTTTGGTACATGGAAACACCATATATTTT. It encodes CASGLVHGNTIYF. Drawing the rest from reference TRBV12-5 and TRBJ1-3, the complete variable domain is DARVTQTPRHKVTEMGQEVTMRCQPILGHNTVFWYRQTMMQGLELLAYFRNRAPLDDSGMPKDRFSAEMPDATLATLKIQPSEPRDSAVYFCASGLVHGNTIYFGEGSWLTVV.

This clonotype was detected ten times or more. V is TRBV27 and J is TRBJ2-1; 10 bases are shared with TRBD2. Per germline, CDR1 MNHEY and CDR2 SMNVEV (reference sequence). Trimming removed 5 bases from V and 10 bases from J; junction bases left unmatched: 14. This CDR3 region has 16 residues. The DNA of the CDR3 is TGTGCCAGCAGTCTGCAACTAGCGGGGTACTTAGGGGAGCAGTTCTTC. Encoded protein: CASSLQLAGYLGEQFF.